This passage covers 18 T cell receptor beta chains from one sample sequenced in a study of blood T cell repertoires in COVID-19. Profiled with immunoSEQ multiplex PCR; TCRdb holds only in-frame clones, not every one. This repertoire shows around 300,000 clones, approximately 92% found once; its top ten account for roughly 2.3%. The sample comprised PBMCs or T cells enriched from blood (not recorded which). The receptors were sampled from a woman younger than 30 who had recovered from COVID-19.

This sequence joins TRBV6-4 and TRBJ2-5; 11 bases map to TRBD2. Unmatched junction bases numbered 4, after V lost 4 bases and J lost 0 bases. Germline V gene data show CDR1 as MRHNA and CDR2 as SNTAGT. This CDR3 spans 16 amino acids. Here the CDR3 reads CASSGASGGYQETQYF. The DNA for the CDR3 is TGTGCCAGCAGTGGGGCTAGCGGGGGGTACCAAGAGACCCAGTACTTC.

In this sample, this clone turned up a few times. The CDR3 protein is CARLRGPANYGYTF. The CDR3 DNA follows: TGTGCCCGCCTCAGAGGGCCCGCTAACTATGGCTACACCTTC. The chain uses TRBV12-2 and TRBJ1-2. TRBV12-2 is a pseudogene locus. The CDR3 runs 14 residues.

This sequence joins TRBV6-1 and TRBJ1-1; D perhaps matches TRBD1 (6 bases). CDR1 and CDR2 from the germline V gene are MNHNS and SASEGT. V was cut by 5 bases and J by 5 bases, with 12 bases left in between. This CDR3 has 13 amino acids. The CDR3 nucleotides read TGTGCCAGCAGTTCGGGGGGCGGAACTGAAGCTTTCTTT. As protein: CASSSGGGTEAFF.

The rearrangement links TRBV3-1 (or the pseudogene TRBV3-2) to TRBJ1-2, with D unclear. Germline V CDR1 and CDR2: LGHDT, YNNKEL (reference sequence). V lost 0 bases and J lost 4, with 18 bases in between. The CDR3 consists of 17 residues. The CDR3 coding sequence is TGTGCCAGCAGCCAAGATCGTACAGCCAGTTTTAGCTATGGCTACACCTTC. It translates to CASSQDRTASFSYGYTF.

The J gene is TRBJ1-6, the V gene TRBV7-9; 7 bases are shared with TRBD1. The CDR3 is made up of 15 amino acids. Losses at the gene ends were 0 bases for V and 10 bases for J; bases not matched to a gene: 6. CDR1 is SEHNR and CDR2 is FQNEAQ in the germline V gene (reference sequence). CDR3 coding DNA: TGTGCCAGCAGCTTAGCCCCCACAGGGGCCTCACCCCTCCACTTT. Translating it yields CASSLAPTGASPLHF.

The chain links TRBV7-6 to TRBJ2-5; 9 bases are shared with TRBD1. Germline V gene data show CDR1 as SGHVS and CDR2 as FNYEAQ. CDR3 length: 15 residues. With 5 bases clipped from V and 5 bases from J, the junction kept 9 bases outside the gene matches. The CDR3 spells CASSAGQGMGETQYF. The CDR3 DNA is TGTGCCAGCAGCGCCGGACAGGGGATGGGGGAGACCCAGTACTTC. Variable domain in full (rest from reference TRBV7-6 and TRBJ2-5): GAGVSQSPRYKVTKRGQDVALRCDPISGHVSLYWYRQALGQGPEFLTYFNYEAQQDKSGLPNDRFSAERPEGSISTLTIQRTEQRDSAMYRCASSAGQGMGETQYFGPGTRLLVL.

On this clone itself: One end of the junction does not line up with germline, which may come from a read error. This sequence joins TRBV18 and TRBJ1-1, with D possibly being TRBD1 (6 bases). The CDR3 runs to 15 residues. Per germline, CDR1 KGHSH and CDR2 LQKENI. The CDR3 is CASSPQGGGNTEAFF. The CDR3 region has the DNA TGTGCCAGCTCGCCACAGGGAGGGGGAAACACTGAAGCTTTCTTT. The full variable domain, rest sourced from reference TRBV18 and TRBJ1-1, is NAGVMQNPRHLVRRRGQEARLRCSPMKGHSHVYWYRQLPEEGLKFMVYLQKENIIDESGMPKERFSAEFPKEGPSILRIQQVVRGDSAAYFCASSPQGGGNTEAFFGQGTRLTVV.

The rearrangement joins TRBV7-9 to TRBJ2-2; 10 bases map to TRBD1. Trimming at V came to 5 bases and at J to 6 bases, leaving 6 bases not matched to a gene. CDR3 length: 15 amino acids. Looked up from germline, CDR1 is SEHNR and CDR2 is FQNEAQ (reference sequence). CDR3 region: CASSHGQGEPGELFF. CDR3 bases: TGTGCCAGCAGCCACGGACAGGGGGAACCCGGGGAGCTGTTTTTT.

In the case of this clone: Other DNA sequences of this sample code for an identical CDR3. The gene calls are TRBV9 and TRBJ1-1, with D maybe TRBD1 (6 bases). The CDR3 is 14 amino acids. Germline CDR1 reads SGDLS; CDR2 reads YYNGEE. Trimming took off 0 bases at V and 4 bases at J, with 10 bases between the two ends. The DNA of the CDR3 is TGTGCCAGCAGCGTAGGGGTAGGGGGCACTGAAGCTTTCTTT. This translates into CASSVGVGGTEAFF.

The rearrangement links TRBV27 to TRBJ1-5; D remains unclear. The germline CDR1 and CDR2 sequences are MNHEY and SMNVEV (reference sequence). V was cut by 5 bases and J by 7 bases, with 12 bases left in between. The CDR3 has 13 residues. The DNA for the CDR3 is TGTGCCAGCAGTCCCTCGGGTTGGCAGCCCCAGCATTTT. It is translated as CASSPSGWQPQHF.

The rearrangement joins TRBV19 to TRBJ1-5, with 7 bases matching TRBD1. Looked up from germline, CDR1 is LNHDA and CDR2 is SQIVND (reference sequence). The ends lost 6 bases at V and 5 bases at J; junction bases unmatched: 10. This CDR3 contains 15 residues. The CDR3 spells CASRRGGQPYQPQHF. CDR3 in DNA: TGTGCCAGTAGGAGAGGGGGCCAGCCTTATCAGCCCCAGCATTTT.

V gene TRBV30 combines with J gene TRBJ2-1; D is perhaps TRBD2 (5 bases). The V and J ends lost 3 bases and 3 bases respectively, with 12 bases between them. Per the germline V gene, CDR1 is GTSNPN and CDR2 is SVGIG (reference sequence). CDR3 length equals 14 residues. The chain's CDR3 is CAWRRGMGYNEQFF. The CDR3 nucleotides read TGTGCCTGGAGACGGGGTATGGGCTACAATGAGCAGTTCTTC.

The chain recombines TRBV6-5 with TRBJ2-5, with 8 positions matching TRBD1. With 10 bases clipped from V and 5 bases from J, the junction kept 12 bases outside the gene matches. Germline V gene data show CDR1 as MNHEY and CDR2 as SVGAGI. The CDR3 is 14 residues long. This CDR3 is CAIRLLDREETQYF. In DNA, the CDR3 is TGTGCCATCAGACTCTTGGACAGGGAGGAGACCCAGTACTTC.

V and J are TRBV3-1 (or the pseudogene TRBV3-2) and TRBJ1-2; no clear D gene. Germline-derived CDR1 and CDR2 are LGHDT and YNNKEL (reference sequence). The CDR3 length is 15 residues. V lost 0 bases to trimming and J lost 8 bases, with 16 bases between them. CDR3 amino acids: CASSQDRWAFQGYTF. The DNA of the CDR3 is TGTGCCAGCAGCCAAGACCGTTGGGCATTCCAAGGCTACACCTTC.

This clone has only one observation. The V call is TRBV7-2, the J call TRBJ1-2, with D possibly TRBD1 on 5 matching bases. Looked up from germline, CDR1 is SGHTA and CDR2 is FQGNSA. The CDR3 has 14 amino acids. The V end was cut by 0 bases, the J end by 8 bases, with 13 bases between. The CDR3 protein is CASSLAGQGLGYTF. The CDR3 bases are TGTGCCAGCAGCTTAGCGGGGCAGGGCTTGGGCTACACCTTC.

The J gene is TRBJ2-7, the V gene TRBV11-3; D is possibly TRBD2 (5 bases). Germline V gene lookup returns CDR1 SGHNT and CDR2 YENEEA. This CDR3 is 12 amino acids long. The V and J ends lost 5 bases and 7 bases respectively, with 12 bases between them. The DNA for the CDR3 is TGTGCCAGCAGCCATGGGGAGTTAGAGCAGTACTTC. The encoded protein is CASSHGELEQYF.

As DNA, the CDR3 is TGTGCCAGCAGTTTACCGTTTGGGGAGGGCTACACCTTC. Its translation is CASSLPFGEGYTF. The V gene is TRBV28, the J gene TRBJ1-2; no firm D call. The CDR3 sequence is 13 residues long. Trimming took 2 bases from V and 8 from J, leaving 12 bases between them. Germline CDR1 MDHEN, CDR2 SYDVKM.

As DNA, the CDR3 is TGCAGCGTTGGGGGAGGGGGTCGCACTGAAGCTTTCTTT. This codes for CSVGGGGRTEAFF. This sequence joins TRBV29-1 and TRBJ1-1; D might be TRBD1 (6 bases). Trimming removed 4 bases from V and 4 bases from J, with 13 bases in between. The germline V gene encodes CDR1 SQVTM and CDR2 ANQGSEA. This CDR3 contains 13 residues. The whole variable domain, remainder taken from reference TRBV29-1 and TRBJ1-1, is SAVISQKPSRDICQRGTSLTIQCQVDSQVTMMFWYRQQPGQSLTLIATANQGSEATYESGFVIDKFPISRPNLTFSTLTVSNMSPEDSSIYLCSVGGGGRTEAFFGQGTRLTVV.